This T cell receptor (beta chain) was identified in a study of neurological immune-mediated disorders. There are many counts of this clonotype. TCRdb reprocessed the 5' RACE reads with MiXCR, giving one entry per CDR3 protein. The table includes more than 30,000 distinct CDR3 sequences, about 14% detected once. Trimming stripped 1 base from V and 1 base from J, with 12 bases between. This CDR3 is built from 16 residues. Germline V gene sequence: CDR1 SGHTA, CDR2 FQGNSA. Time point in this sample: technical triplicate 2. The sorted libraries were prepared using about a million CD4+ or CD8+ T cells that had themselves been sorted.

This chain connects TRBV7-2 to TRBJ2-3, with D perhaps TRBD2 (6 bases). This TCR was recovered from a female donor with HTLV-1-associated myelopathy (HAM/TSP). What was sequenced was CD4+ T cells from blood. The chain's CDR3 is CASSLGWRDGTDTQYF. The DNA of the CDR3 is TGTGCCAGCAGCTTAGGCTGGCGGGATGGCACAGATACGCAGTATTTT.